Shown below are 15 T cell receptor beta chains from a single sample sequenced in a study of blood T cell repertoires in COVID-19. Some clones are missing from TCRdb's copy, which holds only in-frame ones; the method was immunoSEQ multiplex PCR. The repertoire includes some 310,000 clones, 87% of them detected once, and 1% sits in the top ten. The source material was peripheral blood. All receptors derive from a man over 45 with active or convalescent COVID-19.

This sequence joins TRBV27 and TRBJ1-1; 9 nucleotides agree with TRBD1. Germline assignment: CDR1 MNHEY and CDR2 SMNVEV (reference sequence). This CDR3 is built from 15 residues. After removal of 2 bases from V and 4 bases from J, the junction contained 5 bases not matched to a gene. CDR3 nucleotides: TGTGCCAGCAGTTTACAGGACAGGGGCCCCACTGAAGCTTTCTTT. Protein product: CASSLQDRGPTEAFF.

This clone was counted a single time. The chain links TRBV5-5 to TRBJ1-2; D unresolved. Trimming pared 0 bases from V and 4 bases from J, leaving 13 bases between. Germline loops: CDR1 SGHKS, CDR2 YYEKEE (reference sequence). The CDR3 consists of 15 residues. The CDR3 sequence is CASSLALLRGYGYTF. The DNA for the CDR3 is TGTGCCAGCAGCTTGGCTTTGCTCAGAGGCTATGGCTACACCTTC. Supplemented by reference TRBV5-5 and TRBJ1-2, the full variable domain reads DAGVTQSPTHLIKTRGQQVTLRCSPISGHKSVSWYQQVLGQGPQFIFQYYEKEERGRGNFPDRFSARQFPNYSSELNVNALLLGDSALYLCASSLALLRGYGYTFGSGTRLTVV.

The CDR3 spells CASRTVLTGELFF. In DNA form, the CDR3 reads TGTGCCAGCAGAACGGTCCTCACCGGGGAGCTGTTTTTT. The chain has TRBV12-3 or TRBV12-4 and TRBJ2-2; no clear D. V lost 6 bases and J lost 4, with 9 bases in between. The CDR3 spans 13 residues.

This rearrangement joins TRBV2 to TRBJ1-6, with D unclear. Germline V gives CDR1 SNHLY, CDR2 FYNNEI. V dropped 7 bases and J dropped 7 bases, with 11 bases sitting between them. CDR3 length: 13 amino acids. The DNA of the CDR3 is TGTGCCAGCAAAGCGGCCCCAAATTCACCCCTCCACTTT. It translates to CASKAAPNSPLHF.

The chain is built from TRBV7-9 and TRBJ1-3; D is possibly TRBD1 (5 bases). Per germline, CDR1 SEHNR and CDR2 FQNEAQ (reference sequence). The CDR3 loop spans 14 amino acids. The V end lost 11 bases, the J end lost 0 bases, and 14 bases lay between the germline ends. The CDR3 bases are TGTGCCTTCGCAGGGCAGAGCTCTGGAAACACCATATATTTT. Amino acids: CAFAGQSSGNTIYF.

This clone was seen only once. V gene TRBV6-5 combines with J gene TRBJ1-4; D uncertain. Germline lookup yields CDR1 MNHEY and CDR2 SVGAGI. V lost 4 bases to trimming and J lost 6 bases, with 12 bases between them. The length of the CDR3 is 14 residues. The DNA for the CDR3 is TGTGCCAGCAGTTTGGAGGGCAGACATGAAAAACTGTTTTTT. Amino acids: CASSLEGRHEKLFF.

This clone was seen a single time. The chain has TRBV30 and TRBJ1-2; 7 bases map to TRBD1. The CDR3 runs to 11 residues. The V gene's germline CDR1 is GTSNPN and CDR2 SVGIG (reference sequence). The CDR3 sequence: CGHQGVYGYTF. The CDR3 DNA reads TGTGGCCACCAGGGGGTATATGGCTACACCTTC.

The genes are TRBV6-5 and TRBJ1-2; 10 nucleotides line up with TRBD1. Trimming cost V 7 bases and J 4 bases; bases outside gene matches: 6. This CDR3 contains 14 residues. CDR1 is MNHEY, CDR2 SVGAGI, per germline. Written as DNA, the CDR3 is TGTGCCAGCACCGTGACAGGGGGCATCTATGGCTACACCTTC. The encoded protein is CASTVTGGIYGYTF.

The chain employs TRBV7-2 and TRBJ2-7; D is ambiguous. This CDR3 contains 13 residues. Trimming took off 3 bases at V and 2 bases at J, with 8 bases between the two ends. In germline, CDR1 is SGHTA, CDR2 FQGNSA. The CDR3 nucleotides are TGTGCCAGCAGCTTGGGCAGAACCTACGAGCAGTACTTC. This translates into CASSLGRTYEQYF. The full variable domain, with the rest looked up from reference TRBV7-2 and TRBJ2-7, is GAGVSQSPSNKVTEKGKDVELRCDPISGHTALYWYRQSLGQGLEFLIYFQGNSAPDKSGLPSDRFSAERTGGSVSTLTIQRTQQEDSAVYLCASSLGRTYEQYFGPGTRLTVT.

The chain carries TRBV11-2 and TRBJ2-5, with 7 bases that match TRBD1. V shed 4 bases, J shed 3 bases, and the junction held 5 bases outside the gene matches. Germline values: CDR1 SGHAT, CDR2 FQNNGV. The CDR3 has 14 residues. The CDR3 here is CASSSGQEKETQYF. CDR3 bases: TGTGCCAGCAGCTCTGGACAGGAAAAAGAGACCCAGTACTTC.

This clone was seen a single time. V gene TRBV7-2 combines with J gene TRBJ2-7, with no clear D. The CDR3 spans 15 residues. Trimming cost V 0 bases and J 2 bases, with 11 bases left between them. Looked up from germline, CDR1 is SGHTA and CDR2 is FQGNSA. This CDR3 reads CASSLAQNGAYEQYF. The CDR3 nucleotides read TGTGCCAGCAGCTTAGCGCAAAACGGAGCCTACGAGCAGTACTTC.

V usage is TRBV6-5 and J usage is TRBJ2-5, with 8 bases matching TRBD1. This CDR3 has 14 amino acids. The V and J ends lost 6 bases and 4 bases, in that order; junction bases with no gene match: 7. CDR1 is MNHEY and CDR2 is SVGAGI in the germline V gene. The CDR3 is CASRSSGGGETQYF. CDR3 bases: TGTGCCAGCAGGAGCTCAGGGGGCGGAGAGACCCAGTACTTC.

The J gene is TRBJ2-1, the V gene TRBV3-1 (or the pseudogene TRBV3-2); 16 nucleotides line up with TRBD2. V was pared by 1 base and J by 9 bases, with 6 bases of the junction left unmatched. CDR1 is LGHDT and CDR2 is YNNKEL in the germline V gene (reference sequence). CDR3 length: 17 residues. The chain's CDR3 is CASSQGPGTSGGGEQFF. The CDR3 bases are TGTGCCAGCAGCCAAGGTCCCGGGACTAGCGGGGGGGGTGAGCAGTTCTTC.

The chain joins TRBV7-6 to TRBJ2-3; 9 bases map to TRBD1. Germline lookup yields CDR1 SGHVS and CDR2 FNYEAQ. Trimming took 5 bases from V and 0 from J; bases not matched to a gene: 9. CDR3 length: 17 residues. The CDR3 DNA follows: TGTGCCAGCAGCACTCTCGGACAGGGGATTAGCACAGATACGCAGTATTTT. Its protein product is CASSTLGQGISTDTQYF.

The gene calls are TRBV10-3 and TRBJ1-1; 11 nucleotides agree with TRBD1. Trimming removed 6 bases from V and 4 bases from J; junction bases left unmatched: 4. The CDR3 has 14 amino acids. Germline V gives CDR1 ENHRY, CDR2 SYGVKD. In DNA form, the CDR3 reads TGTGCCATCAGCGGGACAGGGGGAAGCACTGAAGCTTTCTTT. Its translation is CAISGTGGSTEAFF.